This TCR beta chain emerged from a study of T cell responses to AZD1222 COVID-19 vaccine. Overall study findings and caveats: Among those given AZD1222, only five or six were seropositive at baseline.

Comment on this clone: The antigen remains undetermined.

V was cut by 4 bases and J by 7 bases, with 12 bases left in between. Germline CDR1 and CDR2: SGHRS and YFSETQ. The CDR3 has 14 amino acids. Method: immunoSEQ multiplex PCR; TCRdb's copy keeps in-frame clones and lacks some. The data show around 120,000 clones, with roughly 85% seen just once and under 4.5% held by the top ten. The material sequenced was peripheral blood, taken on day 0 of MenACWY control vaccination. This sequence originates from an adult in good health. This chain links TRBV5-1 with TRBJ1-6; D uncertain. CDR3 nucleotides: TGCGCCAGCAGCCCTGGGAACACCAATTCACCCCTCCACTTT. It codes for CASSPGNTNSPLHF.